Shown below are 3 T cell receptor beta chains from a single sample sequenced in a study of OX40 agonist ivuxolimab in advanced cancers. Produced via immunoSEQ multiplex PCR; TCRdb's table is partial and in-frame only. The table includes 35,000 to 45,000 clones, less than 95% detected once. This specimen was CD4+ or CD8+ T cells sorted from blood, taken in a trial of the OX40 agonist ivuxolimab. These receptors all stem from an adult with an advanced solid tumor such as melanoma, head and neck, liver or kidney cancer.

This clone was seen just once. The V and J genes are TRBV28 and TRBJ2-5; 7 nucleotides agree with TRBD1. V was clipped by 3 bases and J by 2 bases; unmatched bases: 6. The germline CDR1 and CDR2 sequences are MDHEN and SYDVKM. The CDR3 spans 15 residues. The CDR3 protein is CASSLSTGLQETQYF. The CDR3 bases are TGTGCCAGCAGTTTGTCGACAGGGCTTCAAGAGACCCAGTACTTC. The whole variable domain, filled in from reference TRBV28 and TRBJ2-5, reads DVKVTQSSRYLVKRTGEKVFLECVQDMDHENMFWYRQDPGLGLRLIYFSYDVKMKEKGDIPEGYSVSREKKERFSLILESASTNQTSMYLCASSLSTGLQETQYFGPGTRLLVL.

The chain recombines TRBV2 with TRBJ2-4; D is perhaps TRBD2 (6 bases). This CDR3 contains 14 residues. The germline V and J ends were trimmed by 7 bases and 2 bases, with 12 bases remaining between them. Per the germline V gene, CDR1 is SNHLY and CDR2 is FYNNEI. The CDR3 here is CASTPTRSKNIQYF. As DNA, the CDR3 is TGTGCCAGCACCCCGACTAGGTCCAAAAACATTCAGTACTTC.

The chain has TRBV11-2 and TRBJ2-7, with 10 bases matching TRBD2. From germline, CDR1 is SGHAT and CDR2 FQNNGV. The CDR3 has 15 amino acids. The V gene end was trimmed by 2 bases and the J gene end by 5 bases; junction bases not matched to a gene: 6. This chain's CDR3 is CASSLRPSGGDEQYF. CDR3 in DNA: TGTGCCAGCAGCTTACGCCCTAGCGGGGGAGACGAGCAGTACTTC.